This section outlines one T cell receptor (beta chain) sequence together with its context. Its antigen is not identified. Germline CDR1 is MNHNY and CDR2 is SVGAGI (reference sequence). This CDR3 spans 11 amino acids. Trimming took off 7 bases at V and 3 bases at J, with 7 bases between the two ends. The sample originates from a study of OX40 agonist ivuxolimab in advanced cancers. Study at large: Ivuxolimab was administered intravenously to patients at 0.01 to 10 mg/kg every 2 weeks. Among those enrolled, mean age was about 63 years (range 23 to 79) and about 81% were male. Patients with hepatocellular carcinoma, melanoma, renal cell or head and neck cancer made up the dose-escalation patients.

This table comes from immunoSEQ multiplex PCR, and its TCRdb copy is limited to in-frame clones, with some not included. The data contain tens of thousands of clones, around nine tenths of them seen just once; the ten biggest clones take up approximately 0.45%. Notes on the study in general: Part of the nonresponder group also had normalized T-cell clonal expansion that was low.

The TCR sequence derives from an adult with an advanced solid tumor such as melanoma, head and neck, liver or kidney cancer. Sequenced material: CD4+ or CD8+ T cells sorted from blood, taken in a trial of the OX40 agonist ivuxolimab. The chain carries TRBV6-6 and TRBJ2-7; D may be TRBD2 (5 bases). The CDR3 bases are TGTGCCAGCACGGGGTTCTACGAGCAGTACTTC. Encoded protein: CASTGFYEQYF.